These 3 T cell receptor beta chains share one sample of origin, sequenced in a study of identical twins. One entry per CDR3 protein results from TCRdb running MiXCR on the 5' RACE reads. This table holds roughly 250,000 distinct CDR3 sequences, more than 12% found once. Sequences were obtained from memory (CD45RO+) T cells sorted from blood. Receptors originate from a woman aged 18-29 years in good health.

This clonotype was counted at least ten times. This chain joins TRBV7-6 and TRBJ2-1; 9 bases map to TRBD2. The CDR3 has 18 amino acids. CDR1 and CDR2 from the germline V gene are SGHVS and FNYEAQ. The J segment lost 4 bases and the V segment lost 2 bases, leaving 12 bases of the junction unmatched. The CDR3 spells CASSLRGRGLARYNEQFF. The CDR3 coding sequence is TGTGCCAGCAGCTTAAGGGGTCGAGGACTAGCGAGATACAATGAGCAGTTCTTC.

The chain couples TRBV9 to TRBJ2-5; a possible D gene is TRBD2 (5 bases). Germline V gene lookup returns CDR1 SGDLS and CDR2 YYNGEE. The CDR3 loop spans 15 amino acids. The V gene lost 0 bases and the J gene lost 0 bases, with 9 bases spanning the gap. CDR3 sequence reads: CASSVGGADQETQYF. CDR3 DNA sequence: TGTGCCAGCAGCGTAGGTGGAGCGGACCAAGAGACCCAGTACTTC. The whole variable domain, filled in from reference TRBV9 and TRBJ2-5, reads DSGVTQTPKHLITATGQRVTLRCSPRSGDLSVYWYQQSLDQGLQFLIQYYNGEERAKGNILERFSAQQFPDLHSELNLSSLELGDSALYFCASSVGGADQETQYFGPGTRLLVL.

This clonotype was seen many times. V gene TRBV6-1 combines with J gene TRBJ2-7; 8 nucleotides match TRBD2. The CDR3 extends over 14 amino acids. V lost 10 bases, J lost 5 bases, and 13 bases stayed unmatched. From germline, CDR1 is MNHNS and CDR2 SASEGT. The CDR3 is CATHALAGLDEQYF. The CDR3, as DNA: TGTGCCACCCACGCCCTAGCGGGTTTAGACGAGCAGTACTTC.